One and the same sample provided the 19 T cell receptor beta chains below, sequenced in a study of regulatory T cells in long-lasting Graves disease. Sample time point: persistent/refractory GD, antithyroid drugs over 5 years with positive TRAb. Isolated PBMC RNA provided the starting material for the TCR library. According to the study, TCR beta libraries were built with iRepertoire HTBI primers and CDR3-region Arm-PCR. A single record per CDR3 protein comes from TCRdb applying MiXCR to the multiplex PCR reads. The sample has about 470,000 distinct CDR3 sequences, around 20% seen once. The material was peripheral blood mononuclear cells (PBMCs), obtained when the disease was refractory, from a patient treated with antithyroid drugs. The receptors were sampled from a female donor with Graves disease.

This clonotype was picked up a small number of times. The chain combines TRBV30 with TRBJ2-5; D unclear. This CDR3 is 13 amino acids long. V gave up 3 bases and J gave up 5 bases, with 13 bases separating them. Germline-derived CDR1 and CDR2 are GTSNPN and SVGIG (reference sequence). The CDR3 coding sequence is TGTGCCTGGAGCCCTGGCGGATCGGAGACCCAGTACTTC. Its translation: CAWSPGGSETQYF. The entire variable domain, with the rest obtained from reference TRBV30 and TRBJ2-5, is as follows: SQTIHQWPATLVQPVGSPLSLECTVEGTSNPNLYWYRQAAGRGLQLLFYSVGIGQISSEVPQNLSASRPQDRQFILSSKKLLLSDSGFYLCAWSPGGSETQYFGPGTRLLVL.

This clonotype was counted at least ten times. This chain links TRBV29-1 with TRBJ1-2, with 8 positions matching TRBD1. This CDR3 region has 13 residues. Germline trimming cut 6 bases from V and 0 bases from J; bases unmatched to any gene: 3. In germline, CDR1 is SQVTM, CDR2 ANQGSEA. This chain's CDR3 is CSVGTGANYGYTF. The CDR3 DNA follows: TGCAGCGTGGGGACAGGAGCTAACTATGGCTACACCTTC.

This clonotype was seen a few times. This chain joins TRBV13 and TRBJ2-7, with a tentative D call TRBD2 (7 bases). The length of the CDR3 is 15 residues. From germline, CDR1 is PRHDT and CDR2 FYEKMQ (reference sequence). Deletions cut 0 bases from V and 7 bases from J, with 16 bases between. CDR3 in amino acids: CASSLGGGGIKEQYF. CDR3 DNA sequence: TGTGCCAGCAGCTTAGGAGGGGGAGGGATAAAGGAGCAGTACTTC.

CDR3 in amino acids: CASGRYTGELFF. The CDR3 bases are TGTGCCAGCGGACGTTACACCGGGGAGCTGTTTTTT. The chain has TRBV12-3 or TRBV12-4 and TRBJ2-2, with D uncertain. V was trimmed by 8 bases and J by 3 bases, leaving 7 bases between them. This CDR3 spans 12 amino acids.

This clonotype showed up many times. The chain joins TRBV27 to TRBJ1-2; 9 nucleotides align to TRBD1. There are 16 residues in the CDR3. The junction had 15 bases not matched to a gene; V was cut back by 8 bases and J by 5 bases. In germline, CDR1 is MNHEY, CDR2 SMNVEV (reference sequence). The CDR3 DNA is TGTGCCAGCCGGCTTGCGGGACAGGGAGAAGGGTATGGCTACACCTTC. Translated, it gives CASRLAGQGEGYGYTF.

V is TRBV9 and J is TRBJ1-2; D is unclear. The V and J ends lost 4 bases and 5 bases respectively, with 15 bases between them. This CDR3 is 14 amino acids long. CDR1 is SGDLS and CDR2 is YYNGEE in the germline V gene. The CDR3 coding sequence is TGTGCCAGCAGCCCTTCGGGGTTGGAATATGGCTACACCTTC. Translated, it gives CASSPSGLEYGYTF.

The chain uses TRBV9 and TRBJ2-5; 8 bases align to TRBD2. With V trimmed by 0 bases and J by 4 bases, 11 bases remained unmatched. CDR1 is SGDLS, CDR2 YYNGEE, per germline. The CDR3 spans 17 residues. The chain's CDR3 is CASSVGLARGGRETQYF. As DNA, the CDR3 is TGTGCCAGCAGCGTAGGACTAGCGCGTGGGGGAAGAGAGACCCAGTACTTC.

V usage is TRBV20-1 and J usage is TRBJ2-7; the match to TRBD1 covers 7 bases. The CDR3 runs 14 residues. From germline, CDR1 is DFQATT and CDR2 SNEGSKA (reference sequence). Trimming took 2 bases from V and 6 from J; bases not matched to a gene: 10. The CDR3 DNA sequence: TGCAGTGCTAGACGGCCGGGACAGAGGGCCGAGCAGTACTTC. Protein product: CSARRPGQRAEQYF.

This clonotype was picked up many times. This CDR3 is CASSRTLNTEAFF. The CDR3 DNA is TGTGCCAGCAGTCGGACACTGAACACTGAAGCTTTCTTT. The chain uses TRBV6-1 and TRBJ1-1; possibly TRBD1 for D (5 bases). The CDR3 totals 13 residues. Trimming took off 5 bases at V and 0 bases at J, with 7 bases between the two ends. The germline V gene encodes CDR1 MNHNS and CDR2 SASEGT.

This clonotype appeared many times. The rearrangement uses TRBV11-2 and TRBJ2-3; D not resolved. Germline V gene data show CDR1 as SGHAT and CDR2 as FQNNGV. CDR3 length equals 15 residues. V was cut by 1 base and J by 6 bases, with 14 bases left in between. In DNA, the CDR3 is TGTGCCAGCAGCTTAGGTGCCAGGAATATTGATACGCAGTATTTT. It specifies CASSLGARNIDTQYF. The whole variable domain, remainder taken from reference TRBV11-2 and TRBJ2-3, is EAGVAQSPRYKIIEKRQSVAFWCNPISGHATLYWYQQILGQGPKLLIQFQNNGVVDDSQLPKDRFSAERLKGVDSTLKIQPAKLEDSAVYLCASSLGARNIDTQYFGPGTRLTVL.

Ten or more counts support this clonotype. The chain couples TRBV28 to TRBJ2-4, with D perhaps TRBD2 (5 bases). V lost 5 bases and J 1 base, leaving 9 bases between the germline ends. This CDR3 has 14 amino acids. Germline V lookup: CDR1 MDHEN, CDR2 SYDVKM. CDR3 nucleotides: TGTGCCAGCAGTGCCCGGAGGGCCAAAAACATTCAGTACTTC. This codes for CASSARRAKNIQYF.

This clonotype was picked up many times. The rearrangement uses TRBV25-1 and TRBJ1-1, with D unresolved. V was pared by 3 bases and J by 0 bases, with 8 bases between. This CDR3 is built from 14 residues. Germline-derived CDR1 and CDR2 are MGHDK and SYGVNS. The CDR3 sequence: CASSDVRMNTEAFF. The CDR3 DNA reads as TGTGCCAGCAGTGATGTAAGAATGAACACTGAAGCTTTCTTT.

A remark on this clonotype: A read error may be the cause here, since a much bigger clone is one base away. This sequence joins TRBV6-2 or TRBV6-3 and TRBJ1-1; 7 bases match TRBD1. The CDR3 length is 15 residues. Germline loops: CDR1 MNHEY, CDR2 SVGEGT. Trimming removed 5 bases from V and 1 base from J; junction bases left unmatched: 7. CDR3 loop: CASSEPGQSNTEAFF. The CDR3 DNA sequence: TGTGCCAGCAGTGAGCCGGGACAGTCGAACACTGAAGCTTTCTTT.

Concerning this clonotype itself: This may be a read error, as it is one base from a much larger clone. The chain links TRBV2 to TRBJ1-1; D gene unclear. CDR3 length: 17 amino acids. Germline-derived CDR1 and CDR2 are SNHLY and FYNNEI. V lost 5 bases to trimming and J lost 5 bases, with 24 bases between them. The DNA for the CDR3 is TGTGCCAGCAGTTCCGGGATCAGCGGCGGCGGACGAACTGAAGCTTTCTTT. Its protein is CASSSGISGGGRTEAFF.

The V call is TRBV6-1, the J call TRBJ2-4; 9 bases match TRBD1. The CDR3 spans 15 residues. In germline, CDR1 is MNHNS, CDR2 SASEGT. V was pared by 5 bases and J by 7 bases, with 9 bases of the junction left unmatched. CDR3 residues: CASSPWTGVHNIQYF. The CDR3 coding sequence is TGTGCCAGCAGTCCCTGGACAGGGGTCCATAACATTCAGTACTTC.

The V call is TRBV7-2, the J call TRBJ2-3, with 11 positions matching TRBD2. The CDR3 is made up of 14 amino acids. V was pared by 4 bases and J by 6 bases, with 3 bases of the junction left unmatched. Germline-derived CDR1 and CDR2 are SGHTA and FQGNSA. As DNA, the CDR3 is TGTGCCAGCAGCTCCGTAGCGGGAGGGGATACGCAGTATTTT. Amino acids: CASSSVAGGDTQYF.

Only a few counts were recorded for this clonotype. The chain links TRBV7-9 to TRBJ1-1; D might be TRBD1 (5 bases). CDR3 length equals 16 residues. The germline gives CDR1 SEHNR, CDR2 FQNEAQ (reference sequence). V was cut by 6 bases and J by 1 base, with 18 bases left in between. The CDR3 DNA sequence: TGTGCCAGCAGACCCCCTTTCAGGAGGGGGAACACTGAAGCTTTCTTT. Translation: CASRPPFRRGNTEAFF.

This clonotype showed up many times. The chain couples TRBV28 to TRBJ2-7; D may be TRBD2 (5 bases). Germline CDR1 is MDHEN and CDR2 is SYDVKM. The CDR3 is 11 residues long. V was clipped by 7 bases and J by 10 bases, with 14 bases between them. The CDR3 DNA sequence: TGTGCCAGCACGAGGGATTTTACCCAGTACTTC. This encodes CASTRDFTQYF. Looking up the rest from reference TRBV28 and TRBJ2-7 gives the full variable domain: DVKVTQSSRYLVKRTGEKVFLECVQDMDHENMFWYRQDPGLGLRLIYFSYDVKMKEKGDIPEGYSVSREKKERFSLILESASTNQTSMYLCASTRDFTQYFGPGTRLTVT.

This clonotype was counted many times. The CDR3 is CASRLAGVGEQYF. CDR3 sequence (DNA): TGTGCCAGCAGACTAGCGGGAGTTGGCGAGCAGTACTTC. The rearrangement uses TRBV28 and TRBJ2-7, with 11 positions matching TRBD2. Trimming removed 6 bases from V and 6 bases from J; junction bases left unmatched: 4. There are 13 residues in the CDR3. Germline values: CDR1 MDHEN, CDR2 SYDVKM.